These T cell receptor beta chains were read from a single sample in a study. TCRdb re-analysed the 5' RACE reads in MiXCR, keeping a single row per CDR3 protein. The repertoire holds over 8,000 distinct CDR3 sequences, with around 36% as singletons. Sequencing input: Tregs sorted from blood. The source of these receptors is a female donor with breast cancer. CDR3s include the opening cysteine and the closing phenylalanine or tryptophan. A D gene is named only where the DNA matches it firmly. Part of the rows lack a size; the others show once, few, many or a class for expanded clones.

CDR3 DNA	CDR3 protein	V gene	J gene	clone size	D gene
TGCGCCAGCAGACGGGACAGGGGAAGCACTGAAGCTTTCTTT	CASRRDRGSTEAFF	TRBV5-1	TRBJ1-1	medium-sized	TRBD1
TGCGCCAGCAGTCACACAGATACGCAGTATTTT	CASSHTDTQYF	TRBV10-2	TRBJ2-3	.	.
TGTGCCAGCAGCCACAGGTTGAGGGAGCAGTACTTC	CASSHRLREQYF	TRBV11-2	TRBJ2-7	.	.
TGTGCCAGCTCACCGGGGGGCATCGGCCGAAACATTCAGTACTTC	CASSPGGIGRNIQYF	TRBV18	TRBJ2-4	.	.
TGTGCCAGCAGCTACCGGACAGGGAACTCACCCCTCCACTTT	CASSYRTGNSPLHF	TRBV13	TRBJ1-6	.	TRBD1
TGTGCCAGCAGCCATGGGACTAGCGGGGGCTACGAGCAGTACTTC	CASSHGTSGGYEQYF	TRBV5-4	TRBJ2-7	few	TRBD2
TGCGCCAGCAGCCAAGCCCCAAGCCCTAACACAGATACGCAGTATTTT	CASSQAPSPNTDTQYF	TRBV4-3	TRBJ2-3	.	.
TGTGCCTGGACAGGTTCGAACACCGGGGAGCTGTTTTTT	CAWTGSNTGELFF	TRBV30	TRBJ2-2	.	.
TGCAGTGCTAGACTAGGGCGGGAGGCTAGTGAGCAGTTCTTC	CSARLGREASEQFF	TRBV20-1	TRBJ2-1	medium-sized	TRBD2
TGCAGTGTCGAGACAGGGCGCAATCAGCCCCAGCATTTT	CSVETGRNQPQHF	TRBV20-1	TRBJ1-5	.	TRBD1
TGCAGTGCTGAGAGCGGGAGCCGCAACACCGGGGAGCTGTTTTTT	CSAESGSRNTGELFF	TRBV20-1	TRBJ2-2	.	TRBD2
TGCGCCAGCAGCCAAGGTTTAAGGTTCGAGGAGAACATTCAGTACTTC	CASSQGLRFEENIQYF	TRBV4-1	TRBJ2-4	medium-sized	.
TGCAGTGCAATACCAGGTTGGACTGAAGCTTTCTTT	CSAIPGWTEAFF	TRBV20-1	TRBJ1-1	few	.
TGTGCCAGCATACAGACAGGGTTGCCCGGGGAGCTGTTTTTT	CASIQTGLPGELFF	TRBV12-3/TRBV12-4	TRBJ2-2	.	TRBD1
TGTGCCGGTCGCTCTAGCGGGAGATTGCATGAGCAGTTCTTC	CAGRSSGRLHEQFF	TRBV30	TRBJ2-1	.	TRBD2
TGTGCCAGCAGCCAAACCGGGACTAGCTACAATGAGCAGTTCTTC	CASSQTGTSYNEQFF	TRBV7-3	TRBJ2-1	medium-sized	TRBD2
TGTGCCAGCACCTCATTCGGGCCAGGTGAAGCTTTCTTT	CASTSFGPGEAFF	TRBV6-1	TRBJ1-1	few	.
TGCGCCAGCAGCCAAACGACAGGGAGGAGGGTTGAGCAGTTCTTC	CASSQTTGRRVEQFF	TRBV4-3	TRBJ2-1	.	.
TGTGCCAGCAGTTTACTAGCGGGAGGGTATAATGAGCAGTTCTTC	CASSLLAGGYNEQFF	TRBV27	TRBJ2-1	.	TRBD2
TGCAGTGCTAGAGATTACAGGGTTCGAACTGAAGCTTTCTTT	CSARDYRVRTEAFF	TRBV20-1	TRBJ1-1	.	.
TGTGCCAGCAGTTCCGGGACAGGGAGCACCGGGGAGCTGTTTTTT	CASSSGTGSTGELFF	TRBV6-2/TRBV6-3	TRBJ2-2	.	TRBD1
TGTGCCAGCAGGCGAGCGGGAGGATCCTACGAGCAGTACTTC	CASRRAGGSYEQYF	TRBV7-2	TRBJ2-7	.	TRBD2
TGTGTCAGCAGTTACGAGATGGGGCAGGTCGAGAAGACCCAGTACTTC	CVSSYEMGQVEKTQYF	TRBV6-2/TRBV6-3	TRBJ2-5	.	.
TGTGCCAGCAGTAGTGAGGGGTTGTACGAGCAGTACTTC	CASSSEGLYEQYF	TRBV6-5	TRBJ2-7	medium-sized	.
TGTGCCAGCAGTGTGGCCGCCGGGGAGCTGTTTTTT	CASSVAAGELFF	TRBV25-1	TRBJ2-2	.	.
TGTGCGAGCAGTGACCGTCTAAGGCAGTATTTT	CASSDRLRQYF	TRBV6-5	TRBJ2-3	.	.
TGTGCCAGCAGCTTGTCCGGGAGACAGGCAGATACGCAGTTCTTC	CASSLSGRQADTQFF	TRBV7-9	TRBJ2-1	.	.
TGCAGTGCTAGAGACGGGATAAACACCGGGGAGCTGTTTTTT	CSARDGINTGELFF	TRBV20-1	TRBJ2-2	.	.
TGTGCCAGCAGTCTTACAGGGGTCACTGAAGCTTTCTTT	CASSLTGVTEAFF	TRBV12-3/TRBV12-4	TRBJ1-1	.	TRBD1
TGTGCCAGCTCACCCCGAGCGGACACGAATTCACCCCTCCACTTT	CASSPRADTNSPLHF	TRBV18	TRBJ1-6	medium-sized	.
TGTGCCACCAGCAGGAGACAGGGCGGTCATGAGCAGTCCTTC	CATSRRQGGHEQSF	TRBV15	TRBJ2-1	.	TRBD1
TGTGCCAGCAGTGACCCCAACTATGGCTACACCTTC	CASSDPNYGYTF	TRBV12-3/TRBV12-4	TRBJ1-2	medium-sized	.
TGCAGTGCCCCGGACGAGGGGAACACTGAAGCTTTCTTT	CSAPDEGNTEAFF	TRBV20-1	TRBJ1-1	.	.
TGTGCCAGCAGTACGGGGGATTTAACCCAGTACTTC	CASSTGDLTQYF	TRBV6-5	TRBJ2-5	medium-sized	.
TGTGCCAGCAGCCCGAGAGGGACTAGCGGCAGCTCCTACAATGAGCAGTTCTTC	CASSPRGTSGSSYNEQFF	TRBV7-2	TRBJ2-1	.	TRBD2
TGTGCCAGCAGCTTAAGGGTCCAGACAGGGCGAGGTTCACCCCTCCACTTT	CASSLRVQTGRGSPLHF	TRBV7-2	TRBJ1-6	.	TRBD1
TGTGCCAGCAGTGACGATGGTGAAGCTTTCTTT	CASSDDGEAFF	TRBV6-5	TRBJ1-1	medium-sized	.
TGCGCCAGCAGCTTGTTTCGGGGGCAAACCGGGGAGCTGTTTTTT	CASSLFRGQTGELFF	TRBV5-1	TRBJ2-2	.	.
TGCAGTGCTAGAGATGGCCGCGGGGACACCGGGGAGCTGTTTTTT	CSARDGRGDTGELFF	TRBV20-1	TRBJ2-2	medium-sized	.
TGCAGTGCTAGGGGACTAGCGGGAGTAGTAGTTACAGATACGCAGTATTTT	CSARGLAGVVVTDTQYF	TRBV20-1	TRBJ2-3	.	TRBD2
TGTGCCAGCAGCTTCCGGGGGGCTAACACCGGGGAGCTGTTTTTT	CASSFRGANTGELFF	TRBV7-8	TRBJ2-2	.	.